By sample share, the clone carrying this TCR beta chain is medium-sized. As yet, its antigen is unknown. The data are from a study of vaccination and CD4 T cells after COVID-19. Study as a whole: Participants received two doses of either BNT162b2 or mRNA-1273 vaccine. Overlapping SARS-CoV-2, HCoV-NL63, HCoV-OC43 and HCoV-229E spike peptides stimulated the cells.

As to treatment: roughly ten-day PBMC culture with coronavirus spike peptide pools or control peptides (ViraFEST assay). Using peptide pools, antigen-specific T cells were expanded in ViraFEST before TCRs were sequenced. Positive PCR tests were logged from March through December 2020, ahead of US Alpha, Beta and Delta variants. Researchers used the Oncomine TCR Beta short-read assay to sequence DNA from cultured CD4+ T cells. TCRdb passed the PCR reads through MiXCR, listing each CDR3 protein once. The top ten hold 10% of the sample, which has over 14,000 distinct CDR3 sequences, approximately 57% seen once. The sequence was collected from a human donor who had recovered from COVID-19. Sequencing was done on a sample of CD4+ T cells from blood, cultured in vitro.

Here the CDR3 reads CASSYSGQGNYGYTF. The DNA of the CDR3 is TGTGCCAGCAGTTACTCAGGACAGGGTAACTATGGCTACACCTTC. This chain uses TRBV6-5 with TRBJ1-2; TRBD1 matches 8 bases. Germline loops: CDR1 MNHEY, CDR2 SVGAGI. Trimming removed 0 bases from V and 1 base from J; junction bases left unmatched: 1. CDR3 length: 15 residues.